The 18 T cell receptor beta chains below were found in one sample sequenced in a study of blood T cell repertoires in COVID-19. The protocol was immunoSEQ multiplex PCR, while the TCRdb copy is restricted to in-frame clones and leaves out a portion. Of tens of thousands of clones listed, 75% to 90% are singletons. The sequenced sample consisted of peripheral blood. These receptor sequences come from a woman older than 75 with active or convalescent COVID-19.

The V call is TRBV5-1, the J call TRBJ2-5, with TRBD1 matching 7 bases. J was trimmed by 3 bases and V by 5 bases; bases with no gene match: 4. The CDR3 extends over 13 amino acids. Looked up from germline, CDR1 is SGHRS and CDR2 is YFSETQ. CDR3 sequence reads: CASSNTGEETQYF. CDR3 bases: TGCGCCAGCAGTAATACAGGGGAAGAGACCCAGTACTTC.

The genes are TRBV5-1 and TRBJ2-5; possibly TRBD1 for D (5 bases). V was cut by 5 bases and J by 0 bases, with 14 bases left in between. Germline V gene data show CDR1 as SGHRS and CDR2 as YFSETQ. The CDR3 is made up of 15 amino acids. The CDR3 loop reads CASSPGMGYQETQYF. The CDR3 DNA is TGCGCCAGCAGTCCAGGGATGGGGTACCAAGAGACCCAGTACTTC. Drawing the rest from reference TRBV5-1 and TRBJ2-5, the complete variable domain is KAGVTQTPRYLIKTRGQQVTLSCSPISGHRSVSWYQQTPGQGLQFLFEYFSETQRNKGNFPGRFSGRQFSNSRSEMNVSTLELGDSALYLCASSPGMGYQETQYFGPGTRLLVL.

This chain connects TRBV5-1 to TRBJ2-4, with 7 positions matching TRBD2. The CDR3 covers 13 residues. V trimming: 4 bases; J trimming: 9 bases; junction bases outside the gene matches: 7. The germline V gene encodes CDR1 SGHRS and CDR2 YFSETQ. CDR3 in amino acids: CASSVGEGSIQYF. CDR3 coding DNA: TGCGCCAGCAGCGTCGGGGAGGGGAGCATTCAGTACTTC. Filled out from reference TRBV5-1 and TRBJ2-4, the complete variable domain reads KAGVTQTPRYLIKTRGQQVTLSCSPISGHRSVSWYQQTPGQGLQFLFEYFSETQRNKGNFPGRFSGRQFSNSRSEMNVSTLELGDSALYLCASSVGEGSIQYFGAGTRLSVL.

The chain employs TRBV20-1 and TRBJ1-6; tentatively, D is TRBD1 (6 bases). The CDR3 runs to 14 residues. V lost 3 bases, J lost 7 bases, and 13 bases lay in between. Germline V gene lookup returns CDR1 DFQATT and CDR2 SNEGSKA (reference sequence). The CDR3 DNA reads as TGCAGTGCTAGTGACCCGAGGGGGAATTCACCCCTCCACTTT. Its translation is CSASDPRGNSPLHF.

The gene calls are TRBV4-1 and TRBJ2-5; possibly TRBD1 for D (7 bases). V was cut by 0 bases and J by 8 bases, with 28 bases left in between. Germline assignment: CDR1 MGHRA and CDR2 YSYEKL. The CDR3 loop spans 19 amino acids. The CDR3 here is CASSQEGQTGEPSLITQYF. In nucleotides, the CDR3 is TGCGCCAGCAGCCAAGAGGGACAGACGGGGGAACCCAGTTTGATAACCCAGTACTTC.

This clone was seen a few times. The V gene is TRBV12-3 or TRBV12-4, the J gene TRBJ2-5; 7 bases map to TRBD1. J lost 2 bases, V lost 6 bases, and 3 bases had no gene match. The CDR3 extends over 13 amino acids. The CDR3 sequence is CASRPGGQETQYF. CDR3 nucleotides: TGTGCCAGCAGACCAGGGGGACAAGAGACCCAGTACTTC.

The rearrangement links TRBV6-2 or TRBV6-3 to TRBJ2-7; TRBD1 matches at 9 bases. This CDR3 comprises 16 residues. The trim removed 5 bases at V and 0 bases at J, leaving 8 bases unmatched. The germline V gene has CDR1 MNHEY and CDR2 SVGEGT. CDR3 region: CASSITGTGNSYEQYF. CDR3 DNA sequence: TGTGCCAGCAGTATTACCGGGACAGGGAACTCCTACGAGCAGTACTTC.

This chain uses TRBV6-2 or TRBV6-3 with TRBJ2-7, with 7 bases aligning to TRBD2. Per germline, CDR1 MNHEY and CDR2 SVGEGT. The CDR3 contains 16 residues. Germline trimming cut 3 bases from V and 5 bases from J; bases unmatched to any gene: 13. The CDR3 is CASSYPSGVKPDEQYF. CDR3 DNA: TGTGCCAGCAGTTATCCCAGCGGGGTAAAACCGGACGAGCAGTACTTC.

This clone has just one count. The chain has TRBV19 and TRBJ1-2, with D unresolved. Germline CDR1 is LNHDA and CDR2 is SQIVND (reference sequence). The CDR3 length is 13 residues. V lost 3 bases, J lost 8 bases, and 13 bases lay in between. The CDR3 protein is CASSIGPGGGYTF. The CDR3 bases are TGTGCCAGTAGTATCGGACCTGGAGGGGGCTACACCTTC.

The table lists this clone with a count of one. V usage is TRBV7-9 and J usage is TRBJ2-1, with 13 bases fitting TRBD2. V was clipped by 7 bases and J by 7 bases; unmatched bases: 4. Looked up from germline, CDR1 is SEHNR and CDR2 is FQNEAQ (reference sequence). The CDR3 is 14 amino acids. The CDR3: CASTWTSGGNEQFF. Here the CDR3 DNA reads TGTGCCAGCACCTGGACTAGCGGGGGAAATGAGCAGTTCTTC.

This clone was recorded many times. V and J are TRBV20-1 and TRBJ1-1, with D perhaps matching TRBD1 (5 bases). The CDR3 is 14 residues long. The germline V gene has CDR1 DFQATT and CDR2 SNEGSKA (reference sequence). V lost 3 bases to trimming and J lost 3 bases, with 14 bases between them. CDR3 sequence (DNA): TGCAGTGCTAGTCCAGGGATAGGAGACACTGAAGCTTTCTTT. Residues: CSASPGIGDTEAFF.

This sequence joins TRBV5-1 and TRBJ1-3, with a possible D match to TRBD1 (6 bases). The CDR3 runs 14 residues. Per the germline V gene, CDR1 is SGHRS and CDR2 is YFSETQ. Trimming took off 4 bases at V and 1 base at J, with 9 bases between the two ends. CDR3 residues: CASSQTGSGNTIYF. In DNA form, the CDR3 reads TGCGCCAGCAGCCAGACAGGATCTGGAAACACCATATATTTT.

This clone was found a few times. The chain uses TRBV5-1 and TRBJ2-1; D is unresolved. CDR1 is SGHRS and CDR2 is YFSETQ in the germline V gene. V was pared by 0 bases and J by 4 bases, with 8 bases between. The CDR3 is 14 amino acids. DNA for the CDR3: TGCGCCAGCAGCTTGGGACAAGATTACAATGAGCAGTTCTTC. It yields the protein CASSLGQDYNEQFF.

This rearrangement joins TRBV10-3 to TRBJ1-5, with TRBD1 matching over 10 bases. From germline, CDR1 is ENHRY and CDR2 SYGVKD. After removal of 10 bases from V and 6 bases from J, the junction contained 6 bases not matched to a gene. CDR3 length: 13 amino acids. The DNA of the CDR3 is TGTGCCACCCACGGGGACAGGGGTCAGCCCCAGCATTTT. The encoded protein is CATHGDRGQPQHF.

The chain is built from TRBV24-1 and TRBJ2-3; TRBD2 matches at 8 bases. CDR3 length: 15 residues. The ends lost 4 bases at V and 4 bases at J; junction bases unmatched: 6. Germline values: CDR1 KGHDR, CDR2 SFDVKD. CDR3 loop: CATSDPGGAADTQYF. The CDR3 nucleotides are TGTGCCACCAGTGACCCGGGGGGGGCGGCAGATACGCAGTATTTT.

The chain has TRBV24-1 and TRBJ2-1; tentative D call: TRBD1 (7 bases). The CDR3 consists of 17 residues. Between the trimmed V and J ends, which lost 9 bases and 8 bases, there was a span of 28 bases. The V gene's germline CDR1 is KGHDR and CDR2 SFDVKD. This CDR3 reads CATPPEGGSGGPDEQFF. CDR3 nucleotides: TGTGCCACCCCCCCAGAGGGTGGATCAGGGGGGCCCGATGAGCAGTTCTTC.

The chain uses TRBV6-2 or TRBV6-3 and TRBJ2-7, with TRBD2 as a possible D gene (5 bases). Trimming removed 0 bases from V and 6 bases from J, with 6 bases in between. The CDR3 contains 12 residues. The germline V gene has CDR1 MNHEY and CDR2 SVGEGT. The CDR3 region is CASSYSSGEQYF. The CDR3 DNA reads TGTGCCAGCAGTTACTCAAGCGGCGAGCAGTACTTC.

The CDR3 region has the DNA TGTGCCAGCAACCCAATAGGGGGACCCCTCCAGTACTTC. Its translation is CASNPIGGPLQYF. The gene calls are TRBV21-1 and TRBJ2-5; TRBD1 is the table's D call and was not checked against the DNA. TRBV21-1 is a pseudogene segment. CDR3 length: 13 residues.